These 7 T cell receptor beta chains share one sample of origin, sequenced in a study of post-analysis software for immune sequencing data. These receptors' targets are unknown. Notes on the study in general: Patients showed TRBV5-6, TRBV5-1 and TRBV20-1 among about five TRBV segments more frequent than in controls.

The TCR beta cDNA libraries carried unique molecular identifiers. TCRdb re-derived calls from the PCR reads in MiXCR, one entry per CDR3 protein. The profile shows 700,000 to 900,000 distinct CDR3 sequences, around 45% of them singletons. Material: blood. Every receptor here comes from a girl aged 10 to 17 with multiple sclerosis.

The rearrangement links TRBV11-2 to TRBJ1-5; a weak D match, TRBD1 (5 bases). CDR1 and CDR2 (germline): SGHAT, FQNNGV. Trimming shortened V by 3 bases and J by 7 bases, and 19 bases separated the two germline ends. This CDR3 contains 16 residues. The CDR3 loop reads CASSLSLEGGGQPQHF. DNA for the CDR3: TGTGCCAGCAGCTTGAGTCTCGAGGGTGGGGGACAGCCCCAGCATTTT.

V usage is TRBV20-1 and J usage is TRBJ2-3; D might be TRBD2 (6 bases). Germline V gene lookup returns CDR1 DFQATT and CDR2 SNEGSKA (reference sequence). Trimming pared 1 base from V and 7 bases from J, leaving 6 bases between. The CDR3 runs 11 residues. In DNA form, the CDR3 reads TGCAGTGCTAGAGGGGACTATACGCAGTATTTT. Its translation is CSARGDYTQYF.

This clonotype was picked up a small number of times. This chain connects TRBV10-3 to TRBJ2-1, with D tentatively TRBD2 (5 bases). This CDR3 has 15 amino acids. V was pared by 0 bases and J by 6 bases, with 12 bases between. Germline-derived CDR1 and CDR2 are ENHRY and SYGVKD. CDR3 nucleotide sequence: TGTGCCATCAGTGAGTCGTGGGCTGAGGGCAATGAGCAGTTCTTC. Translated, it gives CAISESWAEGNEQFF.

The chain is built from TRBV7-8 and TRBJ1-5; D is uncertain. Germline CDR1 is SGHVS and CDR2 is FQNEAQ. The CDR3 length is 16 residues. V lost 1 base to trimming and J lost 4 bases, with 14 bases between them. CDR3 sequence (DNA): TGTGCCAGCAGCTTAGGGGGTTGGACTCAGAATCAGCCCCAGCATTTT. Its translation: CASSLGGWTQNQPQHF.

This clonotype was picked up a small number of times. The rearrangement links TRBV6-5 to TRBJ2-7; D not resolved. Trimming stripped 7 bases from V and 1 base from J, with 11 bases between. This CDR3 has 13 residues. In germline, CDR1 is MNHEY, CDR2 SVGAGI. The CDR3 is CASTRGPSYEQYF. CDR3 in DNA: TGTGCCAGCACCCGAGGACCTTCCTACGAGCAGTACTTC.

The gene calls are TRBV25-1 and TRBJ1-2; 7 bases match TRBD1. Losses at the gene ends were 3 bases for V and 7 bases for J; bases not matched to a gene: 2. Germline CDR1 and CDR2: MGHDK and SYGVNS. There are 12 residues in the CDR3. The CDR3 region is CASSDAGGGYTF. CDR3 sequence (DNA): TGTGCCAGCAGTGATGCAGGGGGTGGCTACACCTTC.

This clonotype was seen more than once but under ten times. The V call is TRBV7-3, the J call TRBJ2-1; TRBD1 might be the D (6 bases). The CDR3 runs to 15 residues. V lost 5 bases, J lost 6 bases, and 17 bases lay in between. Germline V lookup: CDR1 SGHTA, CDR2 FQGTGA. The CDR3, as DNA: TGTGCCAGCAGCCCTCACAGGGATTTCAGCAATGAGCAGTTCTTC. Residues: CASSPHRDFSNEQFF. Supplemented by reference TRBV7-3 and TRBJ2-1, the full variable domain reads GAGVSQTPSNKVTEKGKYVELRCDPISGHTALYWYRQSLGQGPEFLIYFQGTGAADDSGLPNDRFFAVRPEGSVSTLKIQRTERGDSAVYLCASSPHRDFSNEQFFGPGTRLTVL.